A single sample gave rise to the 10 T cell receptor beta chains below, sequenced in a study of T-cell reconstitution after alpha-beta-depleted transplantation in children. Unique molecular identifiers were incorporated during preparation of the TCRbeta library. TCRdb processed the PCR reads anew with MiXCR; each CDR3 protein has one entry. The sample lists hundreds of thousands of distinct CDR3 sequences, about an eighth occurring once. This specimen was PBMCs, taken before TCRalphabeta/CD19-depleted stem cell transplant. The receptors were sampled from a girl aged 2-9 years with congenital amegakaryocytic thrombocytopenia, due to receive a stem cell transplant.

This clonotype was detected only a few times. The CDR3: CARGSGNTGELFF. The CDR3 DNA is TGTGCCAGGGGATCTGGTAACACCGGGGAGCTGTTTTTT. This sequence joins TRBV7-9 and TRBJ2-2, with D unresolved. This CDR3 region has 13 residues. CDR1 is SEHNR and CDR2 is FQNEAQ in the germline V gene (reference sequence). Trimming took 9 bases from V and 2 from J, leaving 10 bases between them.

The sample holds a few counts of this clonotype. CDR3 coding DNA: TGTGCCACCCGACTCGCTAGGGGTTACGAGCAGTACTTC. This codes for CATRLARGYEQYF. J is TRBJ2-7 and V is TRBV15; a possible D gene is TRBD1 (5 bases). V lost 8 bases and J lost 4, with 15 bases in between. Per the germline V gene, CDR1 is LNHNV and CDR2 is YYDKDF (reference sequence). This CDR3 spans 13 amino acids.

This clonotype has ten or more counts. V and J are TRBV11-1 and TRBJ2-5; D is unclear. V was cut by 6 bases and J by 2 bases, with 10 bases left in between. The CDR3 is 13 residues long. The germline V gene encodes CDR1 SGHAT and CDR2 FQDESV (reference sequence). This CDR3 reads CASRPDVQETQYF. The CDR3 DNA follows: TGTGCCAGCAGACCGGATGTTCAAGAGACCCAGTACTTC.

Ten or more counts support this clonotype. V gene TRBV5-1 combines with J gene TRBJ1-1; D might be TRBD1 (6 bases). Trimming took 0 bases from V and 7 from J, leaving 10 bases between them. The CDR3 has 13 amino acids. The V gene's germline CDR1 is SGHRS and CDR2 YFSETQ. CDR3 nucleotides: TGCGCCAGCAGCTTGGAGGGGGGGAGTGAAGCTTTCTTT. The encoded protein is CASSLEGGSEAFF.

About this clonotype: The junction does not match germline at one end; this may be a read error. This chain connects TRBV28 to TRBJ2-5; D is perhaps TRBD2 (6 bases). CDR3 length equals 14 residues. CDR1 and CDR2 from the germline V gene are MDHEN and SYDVKM. The CDR3 nucleotides read TGTGCCAGCAACCCCGGACTAAACCAAGAGACCCAGTGCTTC. Translating it yields CASNPGLNQETQCF.

CDR3 sequence: CASSPHGPYNEQFF. DNA of the CDR3: TGTGCCAGCAGCCCACACGGCCCCTACAATGAGCAGTTCTTC. The V gene is TRBV28, the J gene TRBJ2-1; D ambiguous. Trimming removed 6 bases at V and 2 bases at J, with 11 bases between. Germline V gives CDR1 MDHEN, CDR2 SYDVKM. This CDR3 contains 14 residues.

This clonotype was counted between two and nine times. The J gene is TRBJ2-1, the V gene TRBV28, with 7 bases that match TRBD2. This CDR3 region has 16 residues. From germline, CDR1 is MDHEN and CDR2 SYDVKM. V was clipped by 5 bases and J by 0 bases; unmatched bases: 7. In DNA, the CDR3 is TGTGCCAGCAGTGCCCCGGGCGGGAGCTCCTACAATGAGCAGTTCTTC. Its translation is CASSAPGGSSYNEQFF.

This clonotype has at least ten counts. V is TRBV3-1 and J is TRBJ1-1; no definite D call. CDR1 and CDR2 (germline): LGHDT, YNNKEL (reference sequence). The CDR3 is 14 amino acids. Trimming removed 4 bases from V and 1 base from J, with 10 bases in between. DNA of the CDR3: TGTGCCAGCAGCCCCTCAAATTGGAACACTGAAGCTTTCTTT. It is translated as CASSPSNWNTEAFF.

At least ten counts were recorded for this clonotype. This rearrangement joins TRBV29-1 to TRBJ2-7, with D perhaps TRBD2 (5 bases). The CDR3 totals 15 residues. Trimming pared 3 bases from V and 2 bases from J, leaving 17 bases between. Germline-derived CDR1 and CDR2 are SQVTM and ANQGSEA. The CDR3 DNA is TGCAGCGTTGAGGGCCGAGCGGTTTCAACCTACGAGCAGTACTTC. Protein sequence: CSVEGRAVSTYEQYF.

In its sample, this clonotype was seen many times. This rearrangement joins TRBV29-1 to TRBJ2-4, with D maybe TRBD2 (6 bases). The CDR3 consists of 16 residues. In germline, CDR1 is SQVTM, CDR2 ANQGSEA. Trimming pared 4 bases from V and 0 bases from J, leaving 16 bases between. The DNA for the CDR3 is TGCAGCGTTGGAGGTAGCGGTCTTCTAGCCAAAAACATTCAGTACTTC. Residues: CSVGGSGLLAKNIQYF.